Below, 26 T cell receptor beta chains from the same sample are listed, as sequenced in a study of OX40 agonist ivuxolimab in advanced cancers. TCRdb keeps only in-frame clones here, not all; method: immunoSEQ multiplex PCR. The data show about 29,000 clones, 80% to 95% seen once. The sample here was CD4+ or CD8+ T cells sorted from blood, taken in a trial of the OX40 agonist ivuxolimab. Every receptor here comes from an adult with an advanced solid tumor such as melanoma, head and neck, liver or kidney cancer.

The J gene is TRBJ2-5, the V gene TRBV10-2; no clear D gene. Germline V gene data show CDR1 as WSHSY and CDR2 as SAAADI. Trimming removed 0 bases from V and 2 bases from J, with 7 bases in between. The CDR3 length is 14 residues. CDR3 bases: TGCGCCAGCAGTGAGTCGTTTAGGCAAGAGACCCAGTACTTC. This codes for CASSESFRQETQYF.

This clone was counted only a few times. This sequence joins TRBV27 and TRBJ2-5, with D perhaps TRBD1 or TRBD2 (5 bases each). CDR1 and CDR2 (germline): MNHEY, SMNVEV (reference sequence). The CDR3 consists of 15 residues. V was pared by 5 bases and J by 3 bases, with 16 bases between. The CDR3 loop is CASSHFRDGEETQYF. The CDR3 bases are TGTGCCAGCAGTCATTTCCGGGACGGGGAAGAGACCCAGTACTTC.

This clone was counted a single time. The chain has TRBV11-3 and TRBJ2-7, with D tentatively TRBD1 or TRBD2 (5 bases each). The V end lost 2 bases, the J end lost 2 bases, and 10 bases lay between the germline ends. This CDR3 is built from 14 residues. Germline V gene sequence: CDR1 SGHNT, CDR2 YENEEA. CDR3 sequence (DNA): TGTGCCAGCAGCTTAAGGGACGGGGCCTACGAGCAGTACTTC. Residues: CASSLRDGAYEQYF.

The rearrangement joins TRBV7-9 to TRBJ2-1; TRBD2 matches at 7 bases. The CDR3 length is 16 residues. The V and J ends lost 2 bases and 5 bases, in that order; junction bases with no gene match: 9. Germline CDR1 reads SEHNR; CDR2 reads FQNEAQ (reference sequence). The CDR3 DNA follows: TGTGCCAGCAGCTTATGGAGGGCTAGCGGAGACAATGAGCAGTTCTTC. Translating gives CASSLWRASGDNEQFF.

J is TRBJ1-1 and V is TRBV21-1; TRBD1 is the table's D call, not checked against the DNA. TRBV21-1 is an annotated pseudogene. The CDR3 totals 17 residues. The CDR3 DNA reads TGTGCCAGCAGGCCTGGTGGGGCCTGCTGGATGAACACTGAAGCTTTCTTT. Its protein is CASRPGGACWMNTEAFF.

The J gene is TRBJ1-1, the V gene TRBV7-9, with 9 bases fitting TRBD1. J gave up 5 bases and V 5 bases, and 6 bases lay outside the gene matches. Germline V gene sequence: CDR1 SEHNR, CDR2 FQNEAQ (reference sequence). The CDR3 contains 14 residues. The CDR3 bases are TGTGCCAGCAGCCCGGGACAGGGTGGAACTGAAGCTTTCTTT. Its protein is CASSPGQGGTEAFF.

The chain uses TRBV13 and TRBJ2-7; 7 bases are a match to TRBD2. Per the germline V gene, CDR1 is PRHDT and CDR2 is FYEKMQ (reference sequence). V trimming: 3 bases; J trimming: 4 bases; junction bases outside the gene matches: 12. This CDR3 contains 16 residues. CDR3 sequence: CASSFLGPTGGYEQYF. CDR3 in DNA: TGTGCCAGCAGCTTCCTGGGCCCAACGGGAGGATACGAGCAGTACTTC.

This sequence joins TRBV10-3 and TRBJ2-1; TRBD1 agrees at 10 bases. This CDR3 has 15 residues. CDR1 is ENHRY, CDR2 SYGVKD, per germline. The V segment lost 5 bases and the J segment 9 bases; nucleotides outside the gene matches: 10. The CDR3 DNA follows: TGTGCCATCAGTACCGGGACAGGGGAGTGGGGTGAGCAGTTCTTC. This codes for CAISTGTGEWGEQFF.

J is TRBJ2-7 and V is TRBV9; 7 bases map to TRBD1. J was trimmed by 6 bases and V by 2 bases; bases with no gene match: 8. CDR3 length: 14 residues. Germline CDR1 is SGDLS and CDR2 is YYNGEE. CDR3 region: CASSVAQGVGEQYF. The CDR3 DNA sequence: TGTGCCAGCAGCGTGGCCCAGGGGGTTGGCGAGCAGTACTTC.

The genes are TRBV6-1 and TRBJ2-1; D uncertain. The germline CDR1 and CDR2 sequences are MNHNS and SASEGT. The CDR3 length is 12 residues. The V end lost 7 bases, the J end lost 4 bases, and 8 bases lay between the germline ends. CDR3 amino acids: CASMYQYNEQFF. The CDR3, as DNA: TGTGCCAGCATGTACCAGTACAATGAGCAGTTCTTC.

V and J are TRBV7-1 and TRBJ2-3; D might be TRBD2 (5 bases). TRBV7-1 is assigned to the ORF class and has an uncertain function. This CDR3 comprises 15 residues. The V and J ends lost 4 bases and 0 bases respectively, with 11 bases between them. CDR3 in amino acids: CASSLDYTSTDTQYF. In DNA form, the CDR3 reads TGTGCCAGCAGCTTAGACTACACTAGCACAGATACGCAGTATTTT.

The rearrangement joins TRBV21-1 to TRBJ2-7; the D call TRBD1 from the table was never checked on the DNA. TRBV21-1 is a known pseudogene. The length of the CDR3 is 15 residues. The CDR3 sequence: CASSPGQGMKYEQYF. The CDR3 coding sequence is TGTGCCAGCAGTCCCGGACAGGGGATGAAATACGAGCAGTACTTC.

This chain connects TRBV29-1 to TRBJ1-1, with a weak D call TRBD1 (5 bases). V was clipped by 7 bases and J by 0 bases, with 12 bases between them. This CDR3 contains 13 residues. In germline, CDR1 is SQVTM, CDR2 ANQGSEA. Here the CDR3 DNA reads TGCAGCGCCTCCGGGACGGTGAACACTGAAGCTTTCTTT. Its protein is CSASGTVNTEAFF.

The chain's CDR3 is CASSDTGVQPQHF. The CDR3 DNA reads as TGTGCCAGCAGTGACACAGGGGTTCAGCCCCAGCATTTT. The chain carries TRBV27 and TRBJ1-5; TRBD1 aligns across 7 bases. V lost 5 bases and J lost 6; bases outside the gene matches: 4. This CDR3 is 13 amino acids long. CDR1 is MNHEY and CDR2 is SMNVEV in the germline V gene (reference sequence).

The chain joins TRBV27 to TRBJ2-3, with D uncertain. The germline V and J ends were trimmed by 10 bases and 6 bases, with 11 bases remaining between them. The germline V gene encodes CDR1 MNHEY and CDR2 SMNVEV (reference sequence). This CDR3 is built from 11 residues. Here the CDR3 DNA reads TGTGCCATAAGTGACGGGGATACGCAGTATTTT. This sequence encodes CAISDGDTQYF.

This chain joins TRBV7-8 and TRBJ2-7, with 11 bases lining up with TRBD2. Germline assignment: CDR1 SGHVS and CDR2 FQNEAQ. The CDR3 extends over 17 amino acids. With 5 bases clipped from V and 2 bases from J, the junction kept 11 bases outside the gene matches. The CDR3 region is CASSHQPGLADTYEQYF. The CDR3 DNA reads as TGTGCCAGCAGCCATCAACCGGGACTAGCGGACACCTACGAGCAGTACTTC.

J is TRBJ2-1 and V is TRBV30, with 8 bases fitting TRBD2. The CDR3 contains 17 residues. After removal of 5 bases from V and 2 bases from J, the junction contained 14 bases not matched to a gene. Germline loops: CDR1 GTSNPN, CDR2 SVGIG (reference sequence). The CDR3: CAWLGVAGPDPYNEQFF. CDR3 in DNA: TGTGCCTGGCTGGGAGTAGCGGGACCTGACCCCTACAATGAGCAGTTCTTC.

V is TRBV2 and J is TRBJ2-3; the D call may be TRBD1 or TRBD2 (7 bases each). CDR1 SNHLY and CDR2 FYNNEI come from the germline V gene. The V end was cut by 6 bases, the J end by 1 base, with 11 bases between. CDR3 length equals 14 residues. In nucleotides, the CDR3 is TGTGCCAGCAGCCAGGGGGGGGGCACAGATACGCAGTATTTT. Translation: CASSQGGGTDTQYF.

The CDR3 DNA is TGTGCCAGCAGCGTAGGGCAAGCGGGAAAAACCGGGGAGCTGTTTTTT. Translated: CASSVGQAGKTGELFF. The chain has TRBV9 and TRBJ2-2; 7 bases line up with TRBD2. The CDR3 extends over 16 amino acids. J was trimmed by 5 bases and V by 0 bases; bases with no gene match: 7. Per germline, CDR1 SGDLS and CDR2 YYNGEE. The full variable domain, with the rest looked up from reference TRBV9 and TRBJ2-2, is DSGVTQTPKHLITATGQRVTLRCSPRSGDLSVYWYQQSLDQGLQFLIQYYNGEERAKGNILERFSAQQFPDLHSELNLSSLELGDSALYFCASSVGQAGKTGELFFGEGSRLTVL.

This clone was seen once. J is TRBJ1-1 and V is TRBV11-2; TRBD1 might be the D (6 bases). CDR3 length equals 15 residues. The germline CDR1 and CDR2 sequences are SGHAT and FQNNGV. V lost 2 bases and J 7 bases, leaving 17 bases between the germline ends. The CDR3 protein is CASSLLRGAEGEAFF. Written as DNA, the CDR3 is TGTGCCAGCAGCTTACTCCGGGGGGCTGAAGGTGAAGCTTTCTTT.

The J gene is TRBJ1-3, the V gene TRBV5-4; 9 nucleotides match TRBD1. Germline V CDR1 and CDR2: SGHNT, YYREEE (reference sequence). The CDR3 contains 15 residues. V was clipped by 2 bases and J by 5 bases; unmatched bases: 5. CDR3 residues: CASSFGTGYRNTIYF. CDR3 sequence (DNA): TGTGCCAGCAGCTTCGGGACAGGGTACCGAAACACCATATATTTT.

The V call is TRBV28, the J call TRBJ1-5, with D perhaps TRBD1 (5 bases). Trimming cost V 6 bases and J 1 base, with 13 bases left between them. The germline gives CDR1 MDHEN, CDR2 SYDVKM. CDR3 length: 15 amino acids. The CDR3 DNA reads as TGTGCCAGCAGATTCGTGGGGGGGAGCAATCAGCCCCAGCATTTT. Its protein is CASRFVGGSNQPQHF. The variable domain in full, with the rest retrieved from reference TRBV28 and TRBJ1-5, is DVKVTQSSRYLVKRTGEKVFLECVQDMDHENMFWYRQDPGLGLRLIYFSYDVKMKEKGDIPEGYSVSREKKERFSLILESASTNQTSMYLCASRFVGGSNQPQHFGDGTRLSIL.

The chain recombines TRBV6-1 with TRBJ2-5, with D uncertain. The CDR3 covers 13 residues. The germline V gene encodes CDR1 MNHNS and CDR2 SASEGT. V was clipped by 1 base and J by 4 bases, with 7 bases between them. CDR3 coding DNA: TGTGCCAGCAGTGAAGTTTGGGGAGAGACCCAGTACTTC. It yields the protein CASSEVWGETQYF.

The CDR3 region is CASSQGRDRSFF. CDR3 DNA: TGCGCCAGCAGCCAAGGGAGGGACAGGTCTTTCTTT. V is TRBV4-1 and J is TRBJ1-1; 8 bases are a match to TRBD1. The CDR3 length is 12 residues. Trimming at V came to 1 base and at J to 12 bases, leaving 4 bases not matched to a gene. Looked up from germline, CDR1 is MGHRA and CDR2 is YSYEKL.

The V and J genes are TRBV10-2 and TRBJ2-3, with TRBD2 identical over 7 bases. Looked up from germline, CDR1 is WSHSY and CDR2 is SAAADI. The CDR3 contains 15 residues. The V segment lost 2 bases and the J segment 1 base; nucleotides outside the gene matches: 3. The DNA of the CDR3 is TGCGCCAGCAGTGAGGGGAGCGGGGGCACAGATACGCAGTATTTT. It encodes CASSEGSGGTDTQYF.

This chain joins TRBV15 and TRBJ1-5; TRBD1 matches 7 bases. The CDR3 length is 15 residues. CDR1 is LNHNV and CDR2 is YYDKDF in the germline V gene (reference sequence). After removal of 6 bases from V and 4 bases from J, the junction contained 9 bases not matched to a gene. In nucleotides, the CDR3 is TGTGCCACCAGTGTCGGACAGGAAGGGAATCAGCCCCAGCATTTT. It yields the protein CATSVGQEGNQPQHF.